The sequence of this T cell receptor (beta chain) was determined in a study of blood T cell repertoires in COVID-19. Whole-study context: Some COVID-19 samples were acute and others convalescent; all came from the United States, Italy and Spain. The analysed material was cDNA or gDNA that came from T cells, B-cell-depleted T cells, or PBMCs.

Germline CDR1 is MNHEY and CDR2 is SMNVEV (reference sequence). The length of the CDR3 is 16 residues. Trimming took 4 bases from V and 7 from J; bases not matched to a gene: 10. Under the authors' procedure: Estimates of nucleated cell counts were drawn from the amplification of reference gene primers. TCRdb's copy holds only in-frame clones and misses some; the assay was immunoSEQ multiplex PCR. For V, J and clone size, that table is used; D and trimming come from the DNA. The sample includes some 110,000 clones, about nine tenths of them seen just once. This TCR derives from a human donor with active COVID-19. The donor label of this sample is uncertain. V is TRBV27 and J is TRBJ1-6; 7 nucleotides line up with TRBD1. Sequencing was done on a sample of peripheral blood. In DNA, the CDR3 is TGTGCCAGCAGTTCACCGCGACAGGGAGTGAATTCACCCCTCCACTTT. Its translation: CASSSPRQGVNSPLHF.